What follows is one TCR beta chain and its context. The antigen is unknown. The data belong to a study of cytomegalovirus exposure and HLA in healthy donors. The wider study: For the approximately 400 genotyped donors, approximately 82% fell within the Caucasian-associated ancestry cluster. Findings of the study overall: Evidence from a later analysis indicated that most CMV-associated TCR beta chains looked HLA-restricted.

The PCR contained 60 Vbeta and 13 Jbeta primers. Only in-frame clones appear in the TCRdb table, and some are missing; sequencing was by immunoSEQ multiplex PCR. Here the sample spans about 85,000 clones, around 66% being singletons. The specimen sequenced was PBMCs. The clonotype comes from a man aged 25-45 years in good health and CMV-seronegative.

This CDR3 is CAWNGEDTEAFF. The CDR3, as DNA: TGTGCCTGGAATGGGGAGGACACTGAAGCTTTCTTT. The chain uses TRBV30 and TRBJ1-1; no reliable D call. Germline V CDR1 and CDR2: GTSNPN, SVGIG (reference sequence). With 4 bases removed from V and 3 bases from J, the gap between germline ends came to 9 bases. The CDR3 is 12 residues long.